The entry that follows covers one T cell receptor beta chain sequence. Its antigen is not identified. The CDR3 sequence is 14 residues long. Germline V gene sequence: CDR1 SGHTA, CDR2 FQGNSA. Deletions cut 5 bases from V and 1 base from J, with 11 bases between. Diagnoses were established using clinical symptoms, serum thyroxine and TRAb, thyroid ultrasound and orbital computed tomography. These data come from a study of T cells in Graves' hyperthyroidism and ophthalmopathy. About the study: Before any treatment, at initial diagnosis, peripheral blood was collected.

TCR beta CDR3 sequences were amplified from RNA transcripts. With the HTBI primer set, the TCR CDR3 went through a first round of RT-PCR. TCRdb used MiXCR to reprocess the multiplex PCR reads, holding one entry per CDR3 protein. The sample includes 250,000 to 350,000 distinct CDR3 sequences, approximately 17% of them seen just once. Regarding the study as a whole: Most expanded thyroid clonotypes above 0.001 also appeared in blood.

This receptor was obtained from a man in his thirties or forties with Graves' hyperthyroidism. Input material: blood. The V and J genes are TRBV7-2 and TRBJ1-1; D perhaps matches TRBD1 (6 bases). DNA for the CDR3: TGTGCCAGCAGCCCGGGGACACCGAACACTGAAGCTTTCTTT. Translating gives CASSPGTPNTEAFF.